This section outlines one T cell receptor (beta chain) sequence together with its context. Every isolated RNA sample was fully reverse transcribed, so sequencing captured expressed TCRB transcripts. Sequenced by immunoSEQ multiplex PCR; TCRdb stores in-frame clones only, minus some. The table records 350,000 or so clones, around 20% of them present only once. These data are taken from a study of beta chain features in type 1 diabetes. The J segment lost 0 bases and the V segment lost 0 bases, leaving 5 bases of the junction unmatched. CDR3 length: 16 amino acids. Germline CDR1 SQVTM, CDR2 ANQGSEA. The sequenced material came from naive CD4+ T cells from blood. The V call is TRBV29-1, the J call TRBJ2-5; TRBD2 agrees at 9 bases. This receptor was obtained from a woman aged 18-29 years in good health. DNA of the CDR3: TGCAGCGTTGAAGATAGGCTAGCGGGATACCAAGAGACCCAGTACTTC. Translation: CSVEDRLAGYQETQYF.